This TCR beta chain was identified in a study of cytomegalovirus exposure and HLA in healthy donors (TCRdb year 2017). Regarding the complete study: An earlier analysis of some 620 of the donors reported 250 to 300 Gb of sequence data and some 110 million unique TCR beta sequences obtained from about 179 million T cells. An early release that covered 500 to 800 HLA-typed donors contained about 300 gigabases of sequencing data and some 87 million unique TCR sequences. Of the 300 to 450 genotyped donors, approximately 80% were placed in the genetic ancestry cluster associated with self-reported Caucasian donors. The study aimed to test whether cataloging public T cell receptors could reveal signatures of past pathogen exposure. Using immunosequencing, the study profiled T cell repertoires from fewer than 700 subjects and related those repertoires to cytomegalovirus serostatus. In addition to the first cohort of about 650 subjects, a separate validation cohort of under 150 different subjects was used. High-throughput TCR immunosequencing, statistical association of individual TCRs with disease status, and machine learning were combined to predict cytomegalovirus infection status. To study patterns of TCR occurrence, a later analysis re-analyzed previously published TCR beta repertoires from around 660 donors and added high-resolution HLA genotyping. Rather than using new phenotypic data, the later analysis identified candidate immune exposures from TCR beta sequences and from how often those sequences occurred across donors. To decide whether each TCR beta V gene segment behaved as functional or pseudogenic, an earlier analysis of over 500 of the donors relied on high-throughput TCR beta sequencing. Alongside the repertoire data, information on donor age, sex, ethnicity and CMV serostatus was compiled. In a later genetic analysis, genome-wide SNP genotypes for about 55% of the roughly 700 donors were used, and that subset was treated as a discovery cohort. Every discovery cohort repertoire had been produced on one sequencing platform. Class I and class II HLA loci were covered by the typing at four-digit resolution. Typing coverage differed by locus: A, B, C, DRB1 and DQB1 were typed in about 620-640 donors, DQA1 in 500 to 550, DPA1 in around 600, and DPB1 in about 450. A handful of DR-DQ haplotypes were handled as single units for association and clustering because linkage in the cohort was strong. On average, roughly 240,000 unique TCR beta nucleotide sequences were sequenced per donor among roughly 430 genotyped donors of the cohort, with 15% to 20% of those sequences being non-productive. Paper-wide results and their limitations: At a false discovery rate of 0.05, a later analysis linked about 17,000 TCR beta sequences to specific HLA alleles. The study gave a list of 150 to 200 TCR beta chains associated with cytomegalovirus. This cohort had only TCR beta chains sequenced, and the lack of alpha or paired-chain data limited which features could be detected. An association between a missense DCLRE1C variant and V-gene and J-gene trimming of TCR beta chains was found in a later genetic analysis and replicated in an independent cohort. A later genetic analysis reported fewer N-insertions in productive TCRs among donors in an Asian-associated ancestry cluster than the roughly 720-donor mean. Because counts were too low, roughly 16 rarely observed V segments, including chromosome 9 orphons, were excluded from the earlier analysis of some 590 of the donors. Compared with equally common non-associated chains, HLA-associated TCR beta chains in a later analysis were more clonally expanded and had lower generation probabilities. Some IMGT-functional V segments, including TRBV6-2 and TRBV6-3, could not be distinguished by the 87-base-pair reads and were therefore excluded. In a later analysis, most CMV-associated TCR beta chains were found to appear HLA-restricted, with HLA associations seemingly driven largely by CMV exposure. When HLA alleles, especially DR and DQ, strongly co-occurred, TCR associations were difficult to assign to individual alleles. Several of the top co-occurrence clusters appeared to be linked to parvovirus B19, influenza, CMV and Epstein-Barr virus, according to a later analysis. Roughly uniform sequencing depth across donors was assumed in presence/absence analyses, although this assumption may not hold. According to a later analysis, TCR association rates differed among HLA loci, with DRB1 alleles showing the most associated TCRs and HLA-C alleles showing the fewest. Linkage disequilibrium might explain the correlated functional status among segregating V segments, but an unknown experimental factor could not be ruled out. In an earlier analysis of approximately 600 of the donors, most TCR beta V segments were observed in productive rearrangements about 90% or about 30% of the time, broadly matching IMGT annotations. A group of highly shared sequence variants was considered likely to be a technical artifact of the sequencing pipeline. Across donors, most TCR sequences were observed very rarely, whereas some public TCRs were present in many individuals. The authors suggested that the approach could potentially be extended to other disease states and immunological phenotypes. CMV serostatus was the only immune exposure information available for the cohort. A further reported finding was that TCR beta sequences accurately predicted the HLA-A and HLA-B alleles for most subjects in the first cohort. In vitro tests confirmed that a few of the cytomegalovirus-associated TCR beta chains recognize cytomegalovirus antigens. The classifier was reported to diagnose cytomegalovirus status with high specificity and sensitivity in both the original and validation cohorts. Because HLA typing was missing for some donors at each locus, association tests included only the typed subset.

V drops 2 bases and J drops 6 bases, leaving 14 bases in between. From cysteine to phenylalanine, the CDR3 is 15 amino acids long. Just the 45-base CDR3 DNA is kept, in frame starting at base 1. Via the germline V gene, CDR1 is MNHNS and CDR2 SASEGT. The cohort comprised some 730 healthy bone marrow donors. Cohort members were all nominally healthy when sampled, although unrecorded immune exposures were likely present. The donor tested CMV seronegative and was one of the 352 seronegative cohort members. A peripheral blood sample was provided by each donor, and peripheral blood mononuclear cells were used for TCR beta sequencing. Genomic DNA extraction from the blood cell samples was performed with the Qiagen DNeasy Blood Extraction Kit. Points on this clone: It lacks a known antigen. Base quality data are lacking; no much larger clone is found one base away.

Receptors were amplified or captured by the immunoSEQ multiplex PCR assay. For the multiplex PCR, a mixture combining 60 forward primers for TCR Vbeta segments and 13 reverse primers for TCR Jbeta segments was used. A multiplex PCR assay on genomic DNA amplified the CDR3 region of rearranged TCR beta genes. The Illumina HiSeq System was used to sequence the amplified TCR beta libraries as 87-base-pair reads. Per the source publication's procedure: A later analysis counted tens of millions of unique TCR beta chains across the 550 to 800 repertoires, and approximately 11 million of these chains were shared by at least two donors. Raw reads were error-corrected and collapsed into unique sequences with a nearest-neighbor algorithm that merged closely related sequences to remove PCR and sequencing errors. V, D and J gene segments were assigned by aligning CDR3 sequences to IMGT reference sequences. For a sequence to be retained, a match of at least six nucleotides to both a V gene segment and a J gene segment was required. A rearrangement was called productive if the CDR3 had no stop codons and remained in frame with V and J, and every other rearrangement was called non-productive. CDR3 was defined by IMGT convention, running from the second conserved V-encoded cysteine to the conserved J-encoded phenylalanine. The earlier analysis of about 610 of the donors excluded any sequence lacking an unambiguous match to a single V gene segment. An earlier analysis of about 590 of the donors classified V segments as functional when productive rearrangements were above 56.7% and as segregating when the standard deviation between donors was above 5%. A statistical classification framework was developed to diagnose cytomegalovirus status using the catalog of TCR beta chain sequences. V and J gene assignment, in a later analysis, came from comparing TCR nucleotide sequences with IMGT/GENE-DB human TR gene sequences. In a later analysis, CDR3 sequences and most-parsimonious VDJ recombination scenarios were assigned using the TCRdist pipeline. A later analysis defined each TCR beta chain by its CDR3 amino acid sequence plus V-gene family, and excluded reads lacking a unique V-gene family. As a way to deal with suspected cross-contamination and a sequencing artifact, a later analysis dropped roughly 600 nucleotide sequences that were highly shared and had low generation probability. A later analysis calculated a clonal expansion index for each public chain from normalized within-repertoire ranks of inferred template counts. In a later analysis, generation probabilities were computed with a VDJ recombination model fitted to out-of-frame rearrangements, and the resulting probabilities were checked against IGoR. In a later analysis, TCR-TCR, TCR-HLA and TCR-CMV co-occurrence was scored with hypergeometric tests, and a repertoire-size bias correction was applied to TCR pairs. To estimate false discovery rates, a later analysis permuted the HLA or CMV assignments 20 times. In a later analysis, co-occurring TCRs were grouped using DBSCAN, with TCRdist sequence similarity added in when clustering inside HLA-allele-positive subsets. Repertoires with fewer than 30,000 or more than 120,000 public chains, plus five repertoires with anomalous nucleotide sharing, were excluded from co-occurrence clustering. TCRdb took over this immuneACCESS table, retaining in-frame rearrangements with V and J assigned. Such tables are incomplete; in checked studies, under half of the missing clones stem from an unresolved V gene, and the remainder is unexplained. Clone size and V and J calls were adopted from that table, with D and trimming inferred from the DNA. The sample yields about 200,000 clones; around 84% were counted once. The ten largest clones capture about 1.8% of the sample.

This receptor was obtained from a woman between 18 and 29 years old in good health and CMV-seronegative. Sequenced sample: PBMCs. This chain is built from TRBV6-1 and TRBJ1-5, and the D gene may be TRBD1, 6 bases matching. The DNA sequence reads TGTGCCAGCAGTGAATCAGGAGGGGGGGTTCAGCCCCAGCATTTT. This encodes CASSESGGGVQPQHF.